This T cell receptor beta chain emerged from a study of PD-1 blockade in classical Hodgkin lymphoma. Losses at the gene ends were 3 bases for V and 2 bases for J; bases not matched to a gene: 5. CDR3 length: 15 residues. Germline V gene data show CDR1 as SQVTM and CDR2 as ANQGSEA. Profiled with immunoSEQ multiplex PCR; TCRdb holds only in-frame clones, not every one. Of under 95,000 clones listed, roughly 91% are singletons. Turning to this clone: The antigen is unknown.

Following autologous stem cell transplantation, relapse occurred in every patient, and exposure to brentuximab vedotin varied. Regarding the study as a whole: Reported baseline diversity: healthy donors highest, relapsed/refractory patients lowest.

V gene TRBV29-1 combines with J gene TRBJ2-1, with 9 bases matching TRBD1. This material consisted of peripheral blood mononuclear cells (PBMCs), taken before the second cycle of nivolumab. The TCR sequence derives from a human donor with classical Hodgkin lymphoma. CDR3 in DNA: TGCAGCGTTGATGAGGGACAGGGCGCCTACAATGAGCAGTTCTTC. Amino acids: CSVDEGQGAYNEQFF.